This T cell receptor (beta chain) was recovered during a study of tumor-infiltrating lymphocytes in primary liver carcinoma (dated by TCRdb to about 2017). Looking at the study overall: Hepatocellular carcinoma (four) or combined HCC and intrahepatic cholangiocarcinoma (one) was present in the five patients, who were three men and two women aged 30 to 69 years. The five patients had tumors of stage T1-T3 N0M0, with maximum diameters ranging from roughly 4.2 to 11 cm. For each liver tumor, the study sampled five regions along with adjacent normal tissue and blood, and applied TCRbeta repertoire sequencing, expression microarrays and whole-exome sequencing. Each sample produced roughly 3.5 to 7.13 million productive TCRbeta reads, and read depth showed no significant difference between tissue types. A total of 35 specimens from 5 patients went through TCRbeta repertoire sequencing, namely 25 tumor regions, 5 adjacent noncancerous liver tissues and 5 peripheral blood samples. To link TCRbeta repertoire diversity to the local molecular phenotype, the 20 to 25 tumor region samples were profiled with Agilent mRNA microarrays. Technical replicate repertoires showed high reproducibility, with mean shared-clone rates roughly 0.87 and correlation coefficients above 0.98. General study outcomes and caveats: Pairs of tumor regions showed greater repertoire overlap (mean 36%) than tumor-adjacent pairs (roughly 17%) or tumor-blood pairs (around 15%), which is consistent with antigen-driven expansion. Only roughly 8-25% of top clones appeared in all five regions of a tumor, which suggests that tumor-infiltrating T cells are spatially heterogeneous. Only the TCR beta chain was sequenced, so true repertoire diversity is likely underestimated because unpaired alpha chains were not captured. Because the samples were bulk and unsorted, CD4+ and CD8+ T cell repertoires could not be compared. The top 250 clones accounted for a significantly greater share of the repertoire in tumors than in blood (p = 0.039). The study included only five patients, and the authors note findings should be validated in a larger study.

Using a constant-region primer and ProtoScript II reverse transcriptase, TCRbeta-specific cDNA was reverse-transcribed from approximately 0.55 ug total RNA. TCRbeta libraries were built with three nested multiplex PCR rounds, a slightly modified ARM-PCR procedure. Multiplex TRBV1-TRBV30 forward primers and a Cbeta reverse primer were used in the first two PCR rounds, each of which was run for around 10 cycles. Sample barcodes and Illumina adapters were added in a final 25-cycle PCR using Deep VentR polymerase. Before sequencing, amplicons between 200 and 500 bp were purified from gel using a QIAquick gel extraction kit. An Illumina HiSeq 2500 was used to sequence the TCRbeta amplicons with 250-bp paired-end reads. Under the source paper's analysis protocol: Trimmomatic v0.33 was used to quality-trim the reads, and FLASH v1.2.11 was used to merge paired reads so that full CDR3 sequences could be recovered. V, D and J germline segments were assigned to the rearranged TCRbeta sequences by MiGEC v1.2.1b. VDJtools v1.0.0 computed clonotype statistics and Shannon-Wiener diversity indices. To reduce sampling bias, subsequent analyses other than the diversity analysis used only the 250 most abundant clonotypes in each sample. Using fastp trimming at Q25 and MiXCR clonotype assembly, TCRdb reanalyzed the public sequencing data and kept in-frame beta chains. Under each unique CDR3 protein, matching rows form one entry showing the most common genes and DNA. None of the V and J calls come from the authors' own analysis; TCRdb made them. The sample table records about 200,000 distinct CDR3 sequences; around 81% of these occur just once. Roughly 18% of the sample goes to the ten largest clones.

Of note for this clonotype: The antigen it recognizes is unknown. It has no much larger one-base neighbor in the sample; base qualities were not kept.

Without any cell sorting, total RNA and DNA were co-extracted from around 18-30 mg of bulk tissue using the AllPrep DNA/RNA mini kit. About five patients with histopathologically diagnosed primary liver carcinoma underwent surgical resection in China between late 2015 and 2016. At the time of sampling, the patients were treatment-naive and had chronic HBV infection. Five spatially separated regions were sampled from each tumor: the superior, inferior, left-lateral and right-lateral poles, plus the tumor centre. Histology showed that every tumor sample contained more than 80% viable tumor cells. Each fresh piece of tumor and adjacent tissue was cut in two, with one half stored in RNAlater at -80 degrees C and the other half sent for histology. Sequences MDHEN (CDR1) and SYDVKM (CDR2) are obtained from the germline V gene. Including the terminal cysteine and phenylalanine, the CDR3 comprises 14 residues. The entry retains the CDR3 DNA only, 42 bases that are in frame from base 1. V is reduced by 4 bases and J by 8 bases, leaving a spacing of 15 bases between them.

The sequence came from a man in his forties with primary liver carcinoma and hepatitis B virus infection. Here the chain combines TRBV28 and TRBJ2-1; the D element might be TRBD1 or TRBD2, as each aligns at 6 bases. The sequencing sample was made of tumor tissue from primary liver carcinoma. The CDR3 here reads CASSSRMEGDEQFF. The bases read TGTGCCAGCAGTTCCCGCATGGAGGGGGATGAGCAGTTCTTC.